The next 21 T cell receptor beta chains were all read from a single sample in a study of response to subunit inactivated influenza vaccine. One entry per CDR3 protein, called by TCRdb with MiXCR from the RT-PCR reads. This table has 710,000 or so distinct CDR3 sequences, about 15% appearing once. This specimen was PBMCs from blood, taken 11 to 12 days after vaccination. The source of these receptors is a man aged 50 to 60 who received an inactivated influenza vaccine.

This rearrangement joins TRBV4-1 to TRBJ2-5; no clear D gene. The CDR3 spans 13 residues. The germline V gene encodes CDR1 MGHRA and CDR2 YSYEKL. Trimming cost V 0 bases and J 5 bases, with 7 bases left between them. The CDR3 DNA is TGCGCCAGCAGCCAAGATAGGATTGAGACCCAGTACTTC. This gives the protein CASSQDRIETQYF.

The gene calls are TRBV5-8 and TRBJ2-3, with a tentative D call TRBD2 (6 bases). The CDR3 length is 16 residues. The germline V gene encodes CDR1 SGHTS and CDR2 YDEGEE. The V end was cut by 4 bases, the J end by 3 bases, with 18 bases between. CDR3: CASSKGPSGGTDTQYF. The CDR3 DNA reads as TGTGCCAGCAGCAAGGGACCCTCCGGAGGGACAGATACGCAGTATTTT.

The CDR3 is CASSHFGPRAEQYF. In DNA, the CDR3 is TGTGCCAGCAGCCATTTTGGGCCGCGGGCCGAGCAGTACTTC. The V call is TRBV4-2, the J call TRBJ2-7; D may be TRBD2 (5 bases). CDR3 size: 14 residues. Trimming removed 3 bases at V and 6 bases at J, with 15 bases between. The V gene's germline CDR1 is LGHNA and CDR2 YNFKEQ.

This clonotype was seen only a few times. This chain uses TRBV6-1 with TRBJ2-7, with TRBD1 matching over 9 bases. V lost 5 bases, J lost 4 bases, and 6 bases stayed unmatched. CDR3 length equals 14 residues. The germline V gene encodes CDR1 MNHNS and CDR2 SASEGT. The CDR3 nucleotides are TGTGCCAGCAGTCTAGGGACAGGGATGTACGAGCAGTACTTC. Translating gives CASSLGTGMYEQYF.

The chain uses TRBV2 and TRBJ2-3, with TRBD2 identical over 7 bases. Per germline, CDR1 SNHLY and CDR2 FYNNEI. Trimming removed 2 bases from V and 8 bases from J; junction bases left unmatched: 4. The length of the CDR3 is 13 residues. The CDR3 bases are TGTGCCAGCAGTGAACCCCCGGGAGGTACGCAGTATTTT. Its protein is CASSEPPGGTQYF.

A few counts support this clonotype. The chain combines TRBV6-2 or TRBV6-3 with TRBJ1-1, with D possibly being TRBD1 (5 bases). Deletions cut 6 bases from V and 6 bases from J, with 11 bases between. The CDR3 consists of 12 residues. Germline V CDR1 and CDR2: MNHEY, SVGEGT. The CDR3 spells CASRLAGPEAFF. CDR3 in DNA: TGTGCCAGCAGGCTGGCAGGGCCTGAAGCTTTCTTT.

This clonotype was seen more than once but under ten times. V is TRBV7-2 and J is TRBJ2-7; possible D gene TRBD2, 6 bases. CDR3 size: 14 residues. Trimming took 6 bases from V and 0 from J, leaving 12 bases between them. In germline, CDR1 is SGHTA, CDR2 FQGNSA. CDR3 DNA: TGTGCCAGCAGTTTGGGCGGGATCTCCTACGAGCAGTACTTC. Translating gives CASSLGGISYEQYF.

The CDR3 spells CAISGTGQGDTEAFF. The CDR3 bases are TGTGCCATCAGTGGGACGGGACAGGGGGACACTGAAGCTTTCTTT. This sequence joins TRBV10-3 and TRBJ1-1; TRBD1 agrees at 11 bases. Germline V CDR1 and CDR2: ENHRY, SYGVKD. CDR3 length: 15 amino acids. J lost 3 bases, V lost 4 bases, and 4 bases had no gene match.

The chain joins TRBV20-1 to TRBJ2-1; 9 bases are shared with TRBD2. The germline CDR1 and CDR2 sequences are DFQATT and SNEGSKA (reference sequence). The trim removed 3 bases at V and 7 bases at J, leaving 4 bases unmatched. The CDR3 is 13 amino acids. This chain's CDR3 is CSASGLAKNEQFF. The CDR3 DNA reads as TGCAGTGCTAGTGGACTAGCGAAGAATGAGCAGTTCTTC.

This clonotype was seen more than once but under ten times. The CDR3 protein is CASSEAPGNTGELFF. DNA of the CDR3: TGTGCCAGCAGTGAAGCTCCGGGAAACACCGGGGAGCTGTTTTTT. The chain recombines TRBV6-1 with TRBJ2-2, with D maybe TRBD2 (5 bases). CDR1 is MNHNS, CDR2 SASEGT, per germline. V lost 0 bases and J 2 bases, leaving 7 bases between the germline ends. The CDR3 has 15 residues.

The chain links TRBV5-1 to TRBJ2-1; tentative D call: TRBD2 (5 bases). The CDR3 loop spans 13 amino acids. The germline CDR1 and CDR2 sequences are SGHRS and YFSETQ. The V end lost 3 bases, the J end lost 10 bases, and 14 bases lay between the germline ends. The CDR3 sequence is CASSWAATGEQFF. CDR3 in DNA: TGCGCCAGCAGCTGGGCCGCCACGGGGGAGCAGTTCTTC.

This clonotype appeared a few times. The rearrangement uses TRBV11-1 and TRBJ2-1; 10 nucleotides line up with TRBD2. V dropped 1 base and J dropped 5; count of bases not matched to a gene: 14. Germline V CDR1 and CDR2: SGHAT, FQDESV (reference sequence). This CDR3 region has 19 residues. In nucleotides, the CDR3 is TGTGCCAGCAGCTTAGAAGGTTTTAGCGGGAGGCCAGAGAACAATGAGCAGTTCTTC. This encodes CASSLEGFSGRPENNEQFF.

The CDR3 DNA is TGTGCCAGCAGCTTTTCCGGGACTAGCGGGGGGCGGACTCCCTACAATGAGCAGTTCTTC. It codes for CASSFSGTSGGRTPYNEQFF. V and J are TRBV7-8 and TRBJ2-1, with 15 bases that match TRBD2. Trimming took 3 bases from V and 2 from J; bases not matched to a gene: 11. Germline V gene data show CDR1 as SGHVS and CDR2 as FQNEAQ. CDR3 length: 20 amino acids.

The chain is built from TRBV5-6 and TRBJ1-5, with D tentatively TRBD1 (5 bases). This CDR3 region has 12 residues. CDR1 SGHDT and CDR2 YYEEEE come from the germline V gene. V was clipped by 3 bases and J by 9 bases, with 10 bases between them. For the CDR3, the DNA is TGTGCCAGCAGCTCGCCCACAGGGCCCCAGCATTTT. Encoded protein: CASSSPTGPQHF.

This chain joins TRBV7-2 and TRBJ1-1, with TRBD1 as a possible D gene (5 bases). Between the trimmed V and J ends, which lost 5 bases and 0 bases, there was a span of 13 bases. Germline V gene data show CDR1 as SGHTA and CDR2 as FQGNSA. This CDR3 is built from 15 residues. CDR3 region: CASSPTGTMNTEAFF. CDR3 coding DNA: TGTGCCAGCAGCCCTACCGGGACGATGAACACTGAAGCTTTCTTT.

This clonotype was picked up a small number of times. The V gene is TRBV20-1, the J gene TRBJ1-4, with D tentatively TRBD1 (6 bases). Germline CDR1 DFQATT, CDR2 SNEGSKA (reference sequence). V was pared by 5 bases and J by 0 bases, with 13 bases between. The CDR3 covers 15 residues. The CDR3 is CSADVPGATNEKLFF. The CDR3 DNA is TGCAGTGCTGACGTTCCAGGGGCAACTAATGAAAAACTGTTTTTT.

The chain combines TRBV7-8 with TRBJ2-1; no firm D call. Germline CDR1 and CDR2: SGHVS and FQNEAQ. Trimming cost V 2 bases and J 3 bases, with 5 bases left between them. The CDR3 runs to 13 residues. CDR3 DNA sequence: TGTGCCAGCAGCTTAAGCCACTACAATGAGCAGTTCTTC. Translated: CASSLSHYNEQFF.

The V and J genes are TRBV12-3 or TRBV12-4 and TRBJ1-2; TRBD1 matches at 9 bases. This CDR3 region has 14 residues. J gave up 7 bases and V 5 bases, and 8 bases lay outside the gene matches. The CDR3 protein is CASSLRDRDRGYTF. DNA for the CDR3: TGTGCCAGCAGTCTCCGGGACAGGGACCGTGGCTACACCTTC.

The chain links TRBV20-1 to TRBJ2-3, with a weak D call TRBD2 (7 bases). Between the trimmed V and J ends, which lost 6 bases and 2 bases, there was a span of 27 bases. Germline CDR1 is DFQATT and CDR2 is SNEGSKA (reference sequence). The CDR3 is made up of 18 amino acids. CDR3 sequence (DNA): TGCAGTGCCAAGGCTACGATATCACAGGGAGGGGACACAGATACGCAGTATTTT. As protein: CSAKATISQGGDTDTQYF.

This clonotype has a handful of counts. CDR3: CASSLNRADYGYTF. In DNA form, the CDR3 reads TGTGCCAGCAGTTTAAACAGGGCCGACTATGGCTACACCTTC. This sequence joins TRBV12-3 or TRBV12-4 and TRBJ1-2, with a tentative D call TRBD1 (6 bases). V shed 2 bases and J shed 3 bases, with 10 bases lying between them. This CDR3 comprises 14 residues.

This clonotype was counted only a few times. The chain recombines TRBV6-6 with TRBJ1-4, with unresolved D. Germline lookup yields CDR1 MNHNY and CDR2 SVGAGI (reference sequence). V was shortened by 0 bases and J by 8 bases, with 7 bases between the two germline ends. The CDR3 extends over 13 amino acids. CDR3 nucleotides: TGTGCCAGCAGTTACTCGAAGGGAGAAAAACTGTTTTTT. This encodes CASSYSKGEKLFF.